This TCR beta chain was recorded in a study of vaccination and CD4 T cells after COVID-19. The treatment: roughly 11-day PBMC culture with coronavirus spike peptide pools or control peptides (ViraFEST assay). V trimming: 2 bases; J trimming: 3 bases; junction bases outside the gene matches: 3. From germline, CDR1 is GTSNPN and CDR2 SVGIG (reference sequence). The CDR3 is made up of 14 amino acids. Cultured CD4+ T-cell DNA underwent Oncomine TCR Beta short-read sequencing. TCRdb re-analysed the PCR reads in MiXCR, keeping a single row per CDR3 protein. The sample lists some 15,000 distinct CDR3 sequences, roughly 66% occurring once. This clonotype was observed once. Its target is unknown.

The TCR sequence derives from a human donor who had recovered from COVID-19. Material: CD4+ T cells from blood, cultured in vitro. V usage is TRBV30 and J usage is TRBJ1-2; TRBD1 matches 10 bases. CDR3 protein: CAWSPGTGDYGYTF. CDR3 DNA sequence: TGTGCCTGGAGTCCCGGGACAGGGGACTATGGCTACACCTTC.